A selection of T cell receptor beta chains follows, all from one sample in a study of cytomegalovirus exposure and HLA in healthy donors. Libraries were prepared by immunoSEQ multiplex PCR; TCRdb keeps only in-frame clonotypes and omits some of them. The sample lists some 150,000 clones; 60% to 80% were seen once. The sample consisted of PBMCs. These receptors all come from a man between 35 and 55 years old in good health and CMV-seronegative. Both conserved end residues are part of each CDR3. A D gene is named only where the DNA matches it firmly. Size is omitted from some rows. Given values are once, few, many or a class for expanded clones.

j_call: TRBJ2-1; v_call: TRBV15; d_call: .; clone_size: once; cdr3_length: 16; cdr3_aa: CATSRGGGHTGNEQFF; cdr3_nt: TGTGCCACCAGCAGAGGAGGGGGACACACGGGGAATGAGCAGTTCTTC
j_call: TRBJ2-2; v_call: TRBV7-3; d_call: TRBD1; clone_size: .; cdr3_length: 14; cdr3_aa: CASSLSRGPGELFF; cdr3_nt: TGTGCCAGCAGCTTATCCAGGGGGCCCGGGGAGCTGTTTTTT
j_call: TRBJ2-2; v_call: TRBV5-1; d_call: TRBD1; clone_size: .; cdr3_length: 15; cdr3_aa: CASSFAGGSTGELFF; cdr3_nt: TGCGCCAGCAGCTTTGCAGGGGGCTCGACCGGGGAGCTGTTTTTT
j_call: TRBJ2-7; v_call: TRBV7-6; d_call: TRBD1; clone_size: .; cdr3_length: 17; cdr3_aa: CASSLAYRGGASYEQYF; cdr3_nt: TGTGCCAGCAGCTTAGCGTATCGAGGGGGCGCGTCCTACGAGCAGTACTTC
j_call: TRBJ2-7; v_call: TRBV6-5; d_call: .; clone_size: .; cdr3_length: 13; cdr3_aa: CASSLSGGYEQYF; cdr3_nt: TGTGCCAGCAGTTTATCCGGGGGTTACGAGCAGTACTTC
j_call: TRBJ2-1; v_call: TRBV4-2; d_call: .; clone_size: few; cdr3_length: 17; cdr3_aa: CASSPASAPSSYNEQFF; cdr3_nt: TGTGCCAGCAGCCCCGCCAGCGCTCCAAGCTCCTACAATGAGCAGTTCTTC
j_call: TRBJ2-5; v_call: TRBV5-4; d_call: TRBD2; clone_size: once; cdr3_length: 16; cdr3_aa: CASSFAGGRAVETQYF; cdr3_nt: TGTGCCAGCAGCTTCGCAGGCGGGAGGGCCGTGGAGACCCAGTACTTC
j_call: TRBJ2-5; v_call: TRBV7-2; d_call: TRBD2; clone_size: once; cdr3_length: 15; cdr3_aa: CASSLVTGGPETQYF; cdr3_nt: TGTGCCAGCAGCTTAGTCACGGGGGGGCCAGAGACCCAGTACTTC
j_call: TRBJ2-3; v_call: TRBV27; d_call: TRBD2; clone_size: .; cdr3_length: 16; cdr3_aa: CASSEGLAEFTDTQYF; cdr3_nt: TGTGCCAGCAGTGAGGGACTAGCGGAGTTCACAGATACGCAGTATTTT
j_call: TRBJ2-2; v_call: TRBV30; d_call: TRBD2; clone_size: few; cdr3_length: 14; cdr3_aa: CAWSGLAATGELFF; cdr3_nt: TGTGCCTGGAGTGGTCTAGCGGCGACCGGGGAGCTGTTTTTT
j_call: TRBJ2-7; v_call: TRBV29-1; d_call: TRBD2; clone_size: .; cdr3_length: 13; cdr3_aa: CSVQTSGEGEQYF; cdr3_nt: TGCAGCGTGCAGACTAGCGGGGAGGGCGAGCAGTACTTC
j_call: TRBJ2-5; v_call: TRBV4-2; d_call: TRBD1; clone_size: .; cdr3_length: 17; cdr3_aa: CASSQETPGTAQETQYF; cdr3_nt: TGTGCCAGCAGCCAAGAAACCCCGGGGACAGCCCAAGAGACCCAGTACTTC
j_call: TRBJ1-5; v_call: TRBV2; d_call: .; clone_size: .; cdr3_length: 16; cdr3_aa: CASSPSGGVIVQPQHF; cdr3_nt: TGTGCCAGCAGTCCCTCGGGGGGGGTGATAGTCCAGCCCCAGCATTTT
j_call: TRBJ2-3; v_call: TRBV6-5; d_call: .; clone_size: few; cdr3_length: 15; cdr3_aa: CASSSQGPGTDTQYF; cdr3_nt: TGTGCCAGCAGTTCGCAGGGGCCCGGCACAGATACGCAGTATTTT
j_call: TRBJ1-3; v_call: TRBV30; d_call: .; clone_size: .; cdr3_length: 15; cdr3_aa: CAWSPGRSSGNTIYF; cdr3_nt: TGTGCCTGGTCCCCTGGGAGAAGCTCTGGAAACACCATATATTTT
j_call: TRBJ2-3; v_call: TRBV13; d_call: TRBD2; clone_size: .; cdr3_length: 19; cdr3_aa: CASSQPGTSGGAPTDTQYF; cdr3_nt: TGTGCCAGCAGCCAACCCGGGACTAGCGGGGGGGCTCCTACAGATACGCAGTATTTT
j_call: TRBJ2-3; v_call: TRBV25-1; d_call: .; clone_size: .; cdr3_length: 15; cdr3_aa: CASSEAGTGTDTQYF; cdr3_nt: TGTGCCAGCAGTGAAGCTGGTACTGGCACAGATACGCAGTATTTT
j_call: TRBJ1-5; v_call: TRBV19; d_call: .; clone_size: .; cdr3_length: 13; cdr3_aa: CASSAAINQPQHF; cdr3_nt: TGTGCCAGTAGCGCCGCTATCAATCAGCCCCAGCATTTT